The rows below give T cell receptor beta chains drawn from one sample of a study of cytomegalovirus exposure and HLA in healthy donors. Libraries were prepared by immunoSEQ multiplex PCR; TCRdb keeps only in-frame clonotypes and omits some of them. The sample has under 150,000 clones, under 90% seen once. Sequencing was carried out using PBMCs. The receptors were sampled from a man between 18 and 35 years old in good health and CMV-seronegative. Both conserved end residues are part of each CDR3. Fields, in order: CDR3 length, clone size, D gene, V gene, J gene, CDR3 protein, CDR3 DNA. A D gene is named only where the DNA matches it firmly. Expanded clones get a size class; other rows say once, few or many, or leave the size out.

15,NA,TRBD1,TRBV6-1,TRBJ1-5,CASSDLQGIGQPQHF,TGTGCCAGCAGTGACCTACAGGGGATTGGACAGCCCCAGCATTTT
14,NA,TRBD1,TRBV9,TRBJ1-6,CASSLQGDDSPLHF,TGTGCCAGCAGCCTACAGGGGGATGATTCACCCCTCCACTTT
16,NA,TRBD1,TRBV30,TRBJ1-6,CAWSPIRGQYNSPLHF,TGTGCCTGGAGTCCGATCCGGGGACAGTATAATTCACCCCTCCACTTT
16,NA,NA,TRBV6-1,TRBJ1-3,CASSVLTGNSGNTIYF,TGTGCCAGCAGTGTACTAACAGGAAACTCTGGAAACACCATATATTTT
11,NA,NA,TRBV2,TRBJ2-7,CASSDRGWLYF,TGTGCCAGCAGTGACAGGGGTTGGCTGTACTTC
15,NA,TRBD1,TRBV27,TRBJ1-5,CASSLSGTGRQPQHF,TGTGCCAGCAGTTTATCGGGGACAGGGCGTCAGCCCCAGCATTTT
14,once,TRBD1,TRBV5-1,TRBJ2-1,CASSNGDSSNEQFF,TGCGCCAGCAGCAATGGGGACAGCAGCAATGAGCAGTTCTTC
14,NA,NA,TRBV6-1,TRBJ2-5,CASSEAGAVKTQYF,TGTGCCAGCAGTGAAGCGGGGGCAGTGAAGACCCAGTACTTC
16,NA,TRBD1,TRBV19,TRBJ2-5,CASSAPDRGRQETQYF,TGTGCCAGTAGTGCCCCGGACAGGGGCAGGCAAGAGACCCAGTACTTC
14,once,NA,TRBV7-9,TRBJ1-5,CASSFREGNQPQHF,TGTGCCAGCAGCTTCCGGGAGGGAAATCAGCCCCAGCATTTT
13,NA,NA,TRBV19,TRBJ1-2,CASSDGRDYGYTF,TGTGCCAGTAGTGACGGCAGGGACTATGGCTACACCTTC
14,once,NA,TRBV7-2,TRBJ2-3,CASSLAHPTDTQYF,TGTGCCAGCAGCTTAGCCCATCCCACAGATACGCAGTATTTT
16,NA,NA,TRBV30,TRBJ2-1,CAWSVQGLSSYNEQFF,TGTGCCTGGAGTGTACAAGGACTAAGCTCCTACAATGAGCAGTTCTTC
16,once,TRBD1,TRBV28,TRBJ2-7,CASSTTQGAARYEQYF,TGTGCCAGCAGCACTACCCAGGGGGCAGCGCGCTACGAGCAGTACTTC
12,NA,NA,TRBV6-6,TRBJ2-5,CASWLPGETQYF,TGTGCCAGCTGGCTACCGGGGGAGACCCAGTACTTC
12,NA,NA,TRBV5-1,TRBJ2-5,CASSFQGTSQYF,TGCGCCAGCAGCTTCCAGGGGACGTCCCAGTACTTC
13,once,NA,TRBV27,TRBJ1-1,CASSLRINTEAFF,TGTGCCAGCAGTCTCAGGATCAACACTGAAGCTTTCTTT
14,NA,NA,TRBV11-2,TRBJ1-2,CASSGSGRGYGYTF,TGTGCCAGCAGCGGGTCGGGTAGAGGCTATGGCTACACCTTC
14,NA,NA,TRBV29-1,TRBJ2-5,CSVGSQGGAETQYF,TGCAGCGTTGGGTCACAGGGTGGGGCAGAGACCCAGTACTTC
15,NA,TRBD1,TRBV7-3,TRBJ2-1,CASSPHGDRDNEQFF,TGTGCCAGCAGCCCACATGGTGACAGGGACAATGAGCAGTTCTTC
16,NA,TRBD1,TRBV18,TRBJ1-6,CASSRTGTSYNSPLHF,TGTGCCAGCTCAAGGACAGGGACCTCCTATAATTCACCCCTCCACTTT
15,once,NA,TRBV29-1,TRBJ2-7,CSVEDGSRPSVEQYF,TGCAGCGTTGAAGACGGGAGTCGGCCGTCTGTCGAGCAGTACTTC
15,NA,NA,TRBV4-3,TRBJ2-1,CASSQAASPYNEQFF,TGCGCCAGCAGCCAAGCAGCGAGCCCATACAATGAGCAGTTCTTC
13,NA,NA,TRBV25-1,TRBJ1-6,CASSKAGSSALHF,TGTGCCAGCTCGAAGGCGGGGTCCTCGGCCCTCCACTTT
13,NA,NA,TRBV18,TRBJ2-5,CASSPPSQETQYF,TGTGCCAGCTCACCACCTTCGCAAGAGACCCAGTACTTC
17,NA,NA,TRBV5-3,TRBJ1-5,CARVAGESDYSNQPQHF,TGTGCCAGGGTAGCAGGGGAGTCAGATTATAGCAATCAGCCCCAGCATTTT
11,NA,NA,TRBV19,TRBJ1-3,CASYYGNTIYF,TGTGCCAGCTATTACGGAAACACCATATATTTT
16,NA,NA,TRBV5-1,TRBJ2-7,CASSWMTVDSSYEQYF,TGCGCCAGCAGCTGGATGACAGTGGATAGCTCCTACGAGCAGTACTTC
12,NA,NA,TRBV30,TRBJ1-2,CASKLGGPVDTF,TGTGCCTCAAAGTTGGGCGGGCCTGTTGACACCTTC
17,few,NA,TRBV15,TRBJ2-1,CATSRASLAYSYNEQFF,TGTGCCACCAGCAGAGCGTCCCTAGCGTACTCCTACAATGAGCAGTTCTTC
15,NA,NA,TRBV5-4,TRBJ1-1,CASSFLRGGNTEAFF,TGTGCCAGCAGCTTTTTAAGGGGGGGGAACACTGAAGCTTTCTTT
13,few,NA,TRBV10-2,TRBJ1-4,CASNGRLNEKLFF,TGCGCCAGCAATGGACGACTAAATGAAAAACTGTTTTTT
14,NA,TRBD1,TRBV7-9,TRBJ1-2,CASSRDRVPPGYTF,TGTGCCAGCAGCAGGGACAGGGTTCCCCCTGGCTACACCTTC
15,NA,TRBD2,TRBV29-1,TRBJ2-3,CSVTSGGTSTDTQYF,TGCAGCGTCACTAGCGGGGGGACTAGCACAGATACGCAGTATTTT
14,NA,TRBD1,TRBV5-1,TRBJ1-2,CASGHRGQAHGYTF,TGCGCCAGTGGACACAGGGGGCAGGCTCATGGCTACACCTTC
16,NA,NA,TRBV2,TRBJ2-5,CASSESQARYQETQYF,TGTGCCAGCAGCGAGAGCCAAGCGCGATACCAAGAGACCCAGTACTTC
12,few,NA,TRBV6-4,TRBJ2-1,CASSVSGDEQFF,TGTGCCAGCAGTGTGTCAGGGGATGAGCAGTTCTTC
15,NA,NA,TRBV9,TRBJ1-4,CASSVQGRAREKLFF,TGTGCCAGCAGCGTACAGGGGCGGGCGAGGGAAAAACTGTTTTTT
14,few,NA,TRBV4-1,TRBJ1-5,CASSQVAGNQPQHF,TGCGCCAGCAGCCAAGTAGCAGGGAATCAGCCCCAGCATTTT
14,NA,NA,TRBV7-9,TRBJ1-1,CASSFGSLNTEAFF,TGTGCCAGCAGCTTCGGGAGTTTGAACACTGAAGCTTTCTTT
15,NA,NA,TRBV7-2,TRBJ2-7,CASSLAPGSSYEQYF,TGTGCCAGCAGCTTAGCGCCAGGTTCCTCCTACGAGCAGTACTTC
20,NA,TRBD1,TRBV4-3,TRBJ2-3,CASSQGIWDRSGTGTDTQYF,TGCGCCAGCAGCCAAGGGATTTGGGACAGGAGTGGGACAGGCACAGATACGCAGTATTTT
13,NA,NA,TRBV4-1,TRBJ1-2,CASSQEDSYGYTF,TGCGCCAGCAGCCAAGAGGACAGCTATGGCTACACCTTC
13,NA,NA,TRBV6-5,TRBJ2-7,CASSYTDSYEQYF,TGTGCCAGCAGTTATACGGACAGCTACGAGCAGTACTTC
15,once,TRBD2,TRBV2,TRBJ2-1,CASIEAGGKYNEQFF,TGTGCCAGCATAGAGGCGGGGGGGAAATACAATGAGCAGTTCTTC
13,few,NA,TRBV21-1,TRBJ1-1,CASSNERFTEAFF,TGTGCCAGCAGCAATGAGAGATTTACTGAAGCTTTCTTT
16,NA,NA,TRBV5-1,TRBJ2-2,CASSLFPDVNTGELFF,TGCGCCAGCAGCTTGTTCCCAGATGTGAACACCGGGGAGCTGTTTTTT
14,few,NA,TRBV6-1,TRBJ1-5,CASLAWAGPQPQHF,TGTGCCAGCCTAGCGTGGGCAGGGCCACAGCCCCAGCATTTT
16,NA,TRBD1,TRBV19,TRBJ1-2,CATYTKDREEYYGYTF,TGTGCCACATACACTAAGGACAGGGAGGAATACTATGGCTACACCTTC
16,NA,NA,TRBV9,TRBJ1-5,CASSVGSSALNQPQHF,TGTGCCAGCAGCGTTGGCTCCAGCGCCCTCAATCAGCCCCAGCATTTT
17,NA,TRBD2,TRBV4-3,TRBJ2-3,CASSQDRLAGFGDTQYF,TGCGCCAGCAGCCAAGATCGACTAGCGGGGTTCGGAGATACGCAGTATTTT
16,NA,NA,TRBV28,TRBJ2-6,CASSWWQDSGANVLTF,TGTGCCAGCAGTTGGTGGCAGGACTCTGGGGCCAACGTCCTGACTTTC
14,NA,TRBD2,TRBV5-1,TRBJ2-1,CASSTAGGPDEQFF,TGCGCCAGCAGCACAGCGGGGGGGCCGGATGAGCAGTTCTTC